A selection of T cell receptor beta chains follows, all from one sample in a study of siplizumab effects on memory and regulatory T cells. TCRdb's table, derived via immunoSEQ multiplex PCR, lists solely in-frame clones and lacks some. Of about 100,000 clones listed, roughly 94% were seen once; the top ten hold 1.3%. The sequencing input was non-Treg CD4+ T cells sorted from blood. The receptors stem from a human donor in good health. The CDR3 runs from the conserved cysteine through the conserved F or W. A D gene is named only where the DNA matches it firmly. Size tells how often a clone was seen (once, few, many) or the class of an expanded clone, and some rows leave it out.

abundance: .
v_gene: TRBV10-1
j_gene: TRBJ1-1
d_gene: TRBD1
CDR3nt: TGCGCCAGCAGTGGTCAGGGGGTTGACACTGAAGCTTTCTTT
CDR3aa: CASSGQGVDTEAFF

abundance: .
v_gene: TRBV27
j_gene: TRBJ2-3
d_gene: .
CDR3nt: TGTGCCAGCTTCTCCCTCCAGGAAACAGATACGCAGTATTTT
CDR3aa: CASFSLQETDTQYF

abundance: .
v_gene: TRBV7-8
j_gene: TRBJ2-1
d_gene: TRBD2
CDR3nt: TGTGCCAGCAGCTTAATGTCGGAGGCGGGAGGGGGGGACGGTGAGCAGTTCTTC
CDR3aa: CASSLMSEAGGGDGEQFF

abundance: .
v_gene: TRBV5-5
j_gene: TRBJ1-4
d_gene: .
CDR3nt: TGTGCCAGCAGCGGGACGGTCGTTGCAACTAATGAAAAACTGTTTTTT
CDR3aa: CASSGTVVATNEKLFF

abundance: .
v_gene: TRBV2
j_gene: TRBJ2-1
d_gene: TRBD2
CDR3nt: TGTGCCAGGACAGTAGCGGGAGGGCACACTTACAATGAGCAGTTCTTC
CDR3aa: CARTVAGGHTYNEQFF

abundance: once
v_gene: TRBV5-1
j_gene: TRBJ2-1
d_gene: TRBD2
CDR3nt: TGCGCCAGCAGCCCCGGGACTAGCAATGAGCAGTTCTTC
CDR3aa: CASSPGTSNEQFF

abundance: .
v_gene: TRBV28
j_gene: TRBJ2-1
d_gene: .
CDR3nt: TGTGCCAGCAGTTGGGCAGGGGCACAGAGAAGGAATGAGCAGTTCTTC
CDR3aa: CASSWAGAQRRNEQFF

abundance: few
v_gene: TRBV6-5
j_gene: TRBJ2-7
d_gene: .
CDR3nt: TGTGCCAGCAGTTACTCGGGTCTGCAGCAGTACTTC
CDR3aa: CASSYSGLQQYF

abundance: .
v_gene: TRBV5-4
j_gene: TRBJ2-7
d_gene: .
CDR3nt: TGTGCCAGCAGCCGACAAGACGCCACCTACGAGCAGTACTTC
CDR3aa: CASSRQDATYEQYF

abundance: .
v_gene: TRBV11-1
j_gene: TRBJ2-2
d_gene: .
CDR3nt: TGTGCCAGCAGCTTTGGAGGGGCTCAACTACACCGGGAGCTGTTTTTT
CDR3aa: CASSFGGAQLHRELFF

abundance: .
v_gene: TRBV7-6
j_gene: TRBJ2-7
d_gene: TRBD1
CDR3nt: TGTGCCAGCAGCCCGCGGACAGGGGGGTACGAGCAGTACTTC
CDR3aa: CASSPRTGGYEQYF

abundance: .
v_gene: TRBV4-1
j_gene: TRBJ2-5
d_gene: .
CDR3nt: TGCGCCAGCAGCGCGTTGGGGGGAATAGACCAAGAGACCCAGTACTTC
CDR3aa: CASSALGGIDQETQYF

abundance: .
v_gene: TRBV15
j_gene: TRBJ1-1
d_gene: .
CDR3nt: TGTGCCACCAGCAGAAACGAGGGTGTCGGCGCTGAAGCTTTCTTT
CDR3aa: CATSRNEGVGAEAFF

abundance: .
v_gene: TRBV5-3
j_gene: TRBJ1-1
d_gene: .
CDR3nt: TGTGCCAGAAGCAGGAGGGGCACTGAAGCTTTCTTT
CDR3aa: CARSRRGTEAFF

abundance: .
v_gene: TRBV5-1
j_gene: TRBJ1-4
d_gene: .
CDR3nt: TGCGCCAGCAGCTTGGTCGGGGAAGCAACTAATGAAAAACTGTTTTTT
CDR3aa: CASSLVGEATNEKLFF

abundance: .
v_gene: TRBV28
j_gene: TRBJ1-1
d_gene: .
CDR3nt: TGTGCCAGCAGTAGGCCCGGGAGTAAGACTGAAGCTTTCTTT
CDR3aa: CASSRPGSKTEAFF

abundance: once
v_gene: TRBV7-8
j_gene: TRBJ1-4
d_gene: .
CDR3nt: TGTGCCAGCAGCTTACAGGGGCCCCTTGTAGCCCCTTCAACTAATGAAAAACTGTTTTTT
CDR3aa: CASSLQGPLVAPSTNEKLFF

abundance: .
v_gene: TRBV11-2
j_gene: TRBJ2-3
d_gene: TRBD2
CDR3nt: TGTGCCAGCAGCTTAGCCGAGCGGGGAGGTACGCAGTATTTT
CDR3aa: CASSLAERGGTQYF

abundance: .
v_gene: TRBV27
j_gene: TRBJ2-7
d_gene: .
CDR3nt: TGTGCCAGCAGTTTAATAGGCGGATTATTGTACGAGCAGTACTTC
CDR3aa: CASSLIGGLLYEQYF

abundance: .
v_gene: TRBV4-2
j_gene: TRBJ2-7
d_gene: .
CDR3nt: TGTGCCAGCAGCCAAGAACCCGGCGGTCAAGGCTTCGAGCAGTACTTC
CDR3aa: CASSQEPGGQGFEQYF

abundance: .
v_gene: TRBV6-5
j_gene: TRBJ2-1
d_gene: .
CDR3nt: TGTGCCAGCAGTTACTCCCTAGACTCGAAAAATGAGCAGTTCTTC
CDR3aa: CASSYSLDSKNEQFF

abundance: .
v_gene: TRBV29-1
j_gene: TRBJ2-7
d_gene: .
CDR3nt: TGCAGCGTTGTTTCTGGCGGAACTAGCTCCTACGAGCAGTACTTC
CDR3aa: CSVVSGGTSSYEQYF